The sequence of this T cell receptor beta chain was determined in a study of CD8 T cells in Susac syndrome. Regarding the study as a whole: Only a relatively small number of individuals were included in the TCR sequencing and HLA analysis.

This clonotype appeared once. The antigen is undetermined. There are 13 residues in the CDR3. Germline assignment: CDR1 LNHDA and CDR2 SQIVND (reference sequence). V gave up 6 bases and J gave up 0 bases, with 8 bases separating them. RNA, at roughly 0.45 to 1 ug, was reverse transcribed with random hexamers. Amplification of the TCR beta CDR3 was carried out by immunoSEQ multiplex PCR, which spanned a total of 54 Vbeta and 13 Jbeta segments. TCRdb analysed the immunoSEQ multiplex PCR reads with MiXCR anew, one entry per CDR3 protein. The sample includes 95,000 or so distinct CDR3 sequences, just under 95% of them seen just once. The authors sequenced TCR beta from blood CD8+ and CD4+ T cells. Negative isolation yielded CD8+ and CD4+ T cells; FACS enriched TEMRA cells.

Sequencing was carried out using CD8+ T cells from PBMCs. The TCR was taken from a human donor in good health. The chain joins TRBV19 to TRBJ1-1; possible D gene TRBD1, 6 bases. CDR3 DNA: TGTGCCAGTAGGGACAGTCTGAACACTGAAGCTTTCTTT. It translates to CASRDSLNTEAFF.